This is a list of T cell receptor beta chains from one sample in a study of vaccination and CD4 T cells after COVID-19. A single record per CDR3 protein comes from TCRdb applying MiXCR to the PCR reads. The data show approximately 12,000 distinct CDR3 sequences, roughly 58% seen once. No antigen is known for these receptors. The sample was CD4+ T cells from blood, cultured in vitro. The receptors derive from a human donor who had recovered from COVID-19. Both conserved end residues are part of each CDR3. The D gene is left open where the match is weak. A clone size is listed for some rows: how often the clone was seen (once, few, many), or a class if it is expanded.

j_call: TRBJ2-5
v_call: TRBV5-1
d_call: TRBD1
clone_size: -
cdr3_aa: CASRFNPGQIRESQYF
cdr3_nt: TGCGCCAGCAGATTTAACCCGGGACAGATAAGAGAGAGCCAGTACTTC

j_call: TRBJ2-3
v_call: TRBV24-1
d_call: -
clone_size: few
cdr3_aa: CATRGGLSTDTQYF
cdr3_nt: TGTGCCACCAGGGGGGGGCTAAGCACAGATACGCAGTATTTT

j_call: TRBJ2-4
v_call: TRBV19
d_call: -
clone_size: -
cdr3_aa: CASSIREAKNIQYF
cdr3_nt: TGTGCCAGTAGTATTCGAGAGGCCAAAAACATTCAGTACTTC

j_call: TRBJ2-3
v_call: TRBV29-1
d_call: TRBD2
clone_size: -
cdr3_aa: CSVAREALGTDTQYF
cdr3_nt: TGCAGCGTTGCTCGGGAGGCCTTGGGAACAGATACGCAGTATTTT

j_call: TRBJ2-3
v_call: TRBV11-2
d_call: -
clone_size: -
cdr3_aa: CASSLREGATQYF
cdr3_nt: TGTGCCAGCAGCCTAAGGGAGGGGGCTACGCAGTATTTT

j_call: TRBJ1-1
v_call: TRBV6-5
d_call: -
clone_size: once
cdr3_aa: CASSYSTGMNTEAFF
cdr3_nt: TGTGCCAGCAGTTACTCAACAGGGATGAACACTGAAGCTTTCTTT

j_call: TRBJ2-3
v_call: TRBV2
d_call: -
clone_size: large
cdr3_aa: CAGRAGEQYTQYF
cdr3_nt: TGTGCCGGAAGGGCAGGGGAACAATATACGCAGTATTTT

j_call: TRBJ1-6
v_call: TRBV3-1
d_call: -
clone_size: -
cdr3_aa: CASSQEGNSPLHF
cdr3_nt: TGTGCCAGCAGCCAAGAGGGTAATTCACCCCTCCACTTT

j_call: TRBJ1-2
v_call: TRBV27
d_call: TRBD1
clone_size: -
cdr3_aa: CASSSGQGSGTNYGYTF
cdr3_nt: TGTGCCAGCAGTTCCGGACAGGGGTCGGGGACTAACTATGGCTACACCTTC

j_call: TRBJ2-1
v_call: TRBV27
d_call: TRBD2
clone_size: -
cdr3_aa: CASSSSMRGIRSYNEQFF
cdr3_nt: TGTGCCAGCAGTTCTTCTATGCGGGGGATTCGGTCCTACAATGAGCAGTTCTTC

j_call: TRBJ2-7
v_call: TRBV6-1
d_call: -
clone_size: -
cdr3_aa: CASSELGSYSYEQYF
cdr3_nt: TGTGCCAGCAGTGAATTAGGTAGTTACTCCTACGAGCAGTACTTC

j_call: TRBJ2-1
v_call: TRBV9
d_call: -
clone_size: -
cdr3_aa: CASSPSVRNEQFF
cdr3_nt: TGTGCCAGCAGCCCGAGTGTGAGGAATGAGCAGTTCTTC

j_call: TRBJ1-2
v_call: TRBV6-1
d_call: -
clone_size: -
cdr3_aa: CASSEKGYYGYTF
cdr3_nt: TGTGCCAGCAGTGAGAAAGGGTACTATGGCTACACCTTC

j_call: TRBJ1-1
v_call: TRBV10-3
d_call: -
clone_size: -
cdr3_aa: CAISESPGSNTEAFF
cdr3_nt: TGTGCCATCAGTGAGTCGCCAGGGTCGAACACTGAAGCTTTCTTT

j_call: TRBJ2-7
v_call: TRBV11-3
d_call: TRBD1
clone_size: -
cdr3_aa: CASSGDREASYEQYF
cdr3_nt: TGTGCCAGCAGTGGGGACAGGGAGGCCTCCTACGAGCAGTACTTC

j_call: TRBJ2-3
v_call: TRBV20-1
d_call: TRBD2
clone_size: few
cdr3_aa: CSATGLARGGHSDTQYF
cdr3_nt: TGCAGTGCCACTGGACTAGCAAGGGGGGGGCATTCAGATACGCAGTATTTT

j_call: TRBJ2-1
v_call: TRBV11-3
d_call: TRBD2
clone_size: -
cdr3_aa: CASSSAGGALEQFF
cdr3_nt: TGTGCCAGCAGCTCAGCGGGGGGGGCCCTTGAGCAGTTCTTC

j_call: TRBJ1-2
v_call: TRBV28
d_call: -
clone_size: -
cdr3_aa: CASSTQTQDYGYTF
cdr3_nt: TGTGCCAGCAGTACCCAGACACAAGACTATGGCTACACCTTC

j_call: TRBJ1-1
v_call: TRBV29-1
d_call: TRBD1
clone_size: few
cdr3_aa: CSALRDSKLGGTEAFF
cdr3_nt: TGCAGCGCCTTAAGGGACAGCAAGTTAGGTGGCACTGAAGCTTTCTTT

j_call: TRBJ2-7
v_call: TRBV20-1
d_call: -
clone_size: -
cdr3_aa: CSARVTSSAEQYF
cdr3_nt: TGCAGTGCTAGAGTGACCAGCAGCGCCGAGCAGTACTTC

j_call: TRBJ1-1
v_call: TRBV19
d_call: TRBD1
clone_size: -
cdr3_aa: CASSIPDRVNTEAFF
cdr3_nt: TGTGCCAGTAGTATCCCTGACAGGGTGAACACTGAAGCTTTCTTT

j_call: TRBJ2-2
v_call: TRBV19
d_call: TRBD1
clone_size: -
cdr3_aa: CASTGQGRLMGTGELFF
cdr3_nt: TGTGCCAGCACCGGACAGGGTCGGTTGATGGGCACCGGGGAGCTGTTTTTT

j_call: TRBJ1-5
v_call: TRBV6-5
d_call: -
clone_size: large
cdr3_aa: CASSYRDSNQPQHF
cdr3_nt: TGTGCCAGCAGTTACAGGGACAGCAATCAGCCCCAGCATTTT

j_call: TRBJ2-3
v_call: TRBV11-2
d_call: -
clone_size: -
cdr3_aa: CASSQPHRGDTQYF
cdr3_nt: TGTGCCAGCAGCCAGCCCCATCGGGGGGATACGCAGTATTTT

j_call: TRBJ2-2
v_call: TRBV20-1
d_call: TRBD1
clone_size: -
cdr3_aa: CSARRTGGTGELFF
cdr3_nt: TGCAGTGCTAGAAGGACAGGGGGCACCGGGGAGCTGTTTTTT

j_call: TRBJ2-7
v_call: TRBV7-9
d_call: -
clone_size: -
cdr3_aa: CASSSQKLTHGDEQYF
cdr3_nt: TGTGCCAGCAGCTCCCAGAAACTGACGCACGGGGACGAGCAGTACTTC

j_call: TRBJ1-1
v_call: TRBV15
d_call: -
clone_size: -
cdr3_aa: CATSRDFWRNTEAFF
cdr3_nt: TGTGCCACCAGCAGAGATTTTTGGAGGAACACTGAAGCTTTCTTT

j_call: TRBJ2-3
v_call: TRBV6-1
d_call: TRBD2
clone_size: -
cdr3_aa: CASSVRLAGDTQYF
cdr3_nt: TGTGCCAGCAGTGTAAGACTAGCGGGGGATACGCAGTATTTT

j_call: TRBJ1-1
v_call: TRBV9
d_call: -
clone_size: -
cdr3_aa: CASSGRMGNTEAFF
cdr3_nt: TGTGCCAGCAGCGGTCGTATGGGGAACACTGAAGCTTTCTTT

j_call: TRBJ1-3
v_call: TRBV20-1
d_call: TRBD1
clone_size: few
cdr3_aa: CSARDPGYRGKDSGNTIYF
cdr3_nt: TGCAGTGCTAGAGATCCCGGATACAGGGGGAAAGACTCTGGAAACACCATATATTTT

j_call: TRBJ1-3
v_call: TRBV20-1
d_call: -
clone_size: -
cdr3_aa: CSATNRGSGNTIYF
cdr3_nt: TGCAGTGCCACCAACCGGGGCTCTGGAAACACCATATATTTT

j_call: TRBJ1-6
v_call: TRBV12-5
d_call: -
clone_size: -
cdr3_aa: CASGVGVPPLHF
cdr3_nt: TGTGCTAGTGGTGTTGGGGTACCCCCCCTCCACTTT

j_call: TRBJ1-2
v_call: TRBV7-3
d_call: -
clone_size: -
cdr3_aa: CASSLGGFYGYTF
cdr3_nt: TGTGCCAGCAGCTTAGGGGGGTTCTATGGCTACACCTTC

j_call: TRBJ1-5
v_call: TRBV20-1
d_call: -
clone_size: -
cdr3_aa: CSARAQGTNQPQHF
cdr3_nt: TGCAGTGCTAGGGCGCAGGGGACTAATCAGCCCCAGCATTTT

j_call: TRBJ2-2
v_call: TRBV19
d_call: TRBD2
clone_size: -
cdr3_aa: CASSIASGSFPGELFF
cdr3_nt: TGTGCCAGTAGTATAGCTAGCGGGAGCTTCCCCGGGGAGCTGTTTTTT

j_call: TRBJ2-5
v_call: TRBV10-3
d_call: TRBD1
clone_size: once
cdr3_aa: CAIRPGQQETQYF
cdr3_nt: TGTGCCATCAGGCCGGGACAGCAAGAGACCCAGTACTTC

j_call: TRBJ2-5
v_call: TRBV27
d_call: -
clone_size: few
cdr3_aa: CASSSQGWGETQYF
cdr3_nt: TGTGCCAGCAGCTCGCAGGGCTGGGGAGAGACCCAGTACTTC

j_call: TRBJ1-1
v_call: TRBV24-1
d_call: -
clone_size: -
cdr3_aa: CASLRREAFF
cdr3_nt: TGTGCCAGCCTACGCCGTGAAGCTTTCTTT

j_call: TRBJ2-1
v_call: TRBV4-2
d_call: -
clone_size: -
cdr3_aa: CASSQENINEQFF
cdr3_nt: TGTGCCAGCAGCCAAGAAAACATCAATGAGCAGTTCTTC

j_call: TRBJ2-5
v_call: TRBV5-1
d_call: -
clone_size: -
cdr3_aa: CASSLGGYQETQYF
cdr3_nt: TGCGCCAGCAGCTTGGGGGGGTACCAAGAGACCCAGTACTTC

j_call: TRBJ1-5
v_call: TRBV18
d_call: -
clone_size: -
cdr3_aa: CASSPLQEAQPQHF
cdr3_nt: TGTGCCAGCTCACCACTCCAGGAAGCTCAGCCCCAGCATTTT

j_call: TRBJ1-6
v_call: TRBV11-3
d_call: -
clone_size: -
cdr3_aa: CASSLLAWSPLHF
cdr3_nt: TGTGCCAGCAGCTTATTAGCGTGGTCACCCCTCCACTTT

j_call: TRBJ2-3
v_call: TRBV11-1
d_call: TRBD2
clone_size: -
cdr3_aa: CASSLLAGGFTDTQYF
cdr3_nt: TGTGCCAGCAGCTTGCTTGCGGGGGGGTTCACAGATACGCAGTATTTT

j_call: TRBJ1-1
v_call: TRBV28
d_call: -
clone_size: -
cdr3_aa: CASTLPRTEAFF
cdr3_nt: TGTGCCAGCACACTCCCTCGCACTGAAGCTTTCTTT

j_call: TRBJ1-5
v_call: TRBV19
d_call: -
clone_size: -
cdr3_aa: CASSFIQGRNQPQHF
cdr3_nt: TGTGCCAGTAGTTTCATCCAGGGCCGAAATCAGCCCCAGCATTTT

j_call: TRBJ2-3
v_call: TRBV7-2
d_call: -
clone_size: -
cdr3_aa: CASSSGLGTDTQYF
cdr3_nt: TGTGCCAGCAGCTCGGGACTCGGCACAGATACGCAGTATTTT

j_call: TRBJ2-2
v_call: TRBV12-3/TRBV12-4
d_call: -
clone_size: -
cdr3_aa: CASRSHRDSTGELFF
cdr3_nt: TGTGCCAGCAGATCCCACAGGGATAGCACCGGGGAGCTGTTTTTT

j_call: TRBJ2-3
v_call: TRBV20-1
d_call: TRBD2
clone_size: -
cdr3_aa: CSASRLAFPDTQYF
cdr3_nt: TGCAGTGCTAGCCGACTAGCGTTTCCAGATACGCAGTATTTT

j_call: TRBJ1-1
v_call: TRBV12-3/TRBV12-4
d_call: -
clone_size: -
cdr3_aa: CASRGGAEYTEAFF
cdr3_nt: TGTGCCAGCAGGGGGGGAGCGGAGTACACTGAAGCTTTCTTT

j_call: TRBJ1-2
v_call: TRBV6-1
d_call: TRBD1
clone_size: -
cdr3_aa: CASRQAGQGNGYTF
cdr3_nt: TGTGCCAGCAGGCAAGCGGGACAGGGGAATGGCTACACCTTC

j_call: TRBJ1-6
v_call: TRBV7-9
d_call: -
clone_size: -
cdr3_aa: CASRGGGSGSPLHF
cdr3_nt: TGTGCCAGCAGGGGGGGAGGGTCGGGATCACCCCTCCACTTT

j_call: TRBJ1-2
v_call: TRBV20-1
d_call: TRBD1
clone_size: few
cdr3_aa: CSGGGQGNYGYTF
cdr3_nt: TGCAGTGGTGGAGGACAGGGGAACTATGGCTACACCTTC

j_call: TRBJ1-5
v_call: TRBV12-3/TRBV12-4
d_call: -
clone_size: few
cdr3_aa: CASKRGAGLSNQPQHF
cdr3_nt: TGTGCCAGCAAACGGGGGGCAGGGCTGAGCAATCAGCCCCAGCATTTT

j_call: TRBJ1-6
v_call: TRBV6-1
d_call: TRBD1
clone_size: -
cdr3_aa: CASSPGQFNSPLHF
cdr3_nt: TGTGCCAGCAGTCCGGGACAGTTCAATTCACCCCTCCACTTT

j_call: TRBJ2-5
v_call: TRBV6-1
d_call: TRBD1
clone_size: -
cdr3_aa: CASSEDRGLETQYF
cdr3_nt: TGTGCCAGCAGTGAGGACAGGGGGCTTGAGACCCAGTACTTC

j_call: TRBJ2-2
v_call: TRBV4-2
d_call: -
clone_size: once
cdr3_aa: CASSRGLRGGELFF
cdr3_nt: TGTGCCAGCAGCCGGGGACTCCGCGGCGGGGAGCTGTTTTTT

j_call: TRBJ1-5
v_call: TRBV15
d_call: -
clone_size: few
cdr3_aa: CATSRGGGRRSNQPQHF
cdr3_nt: TGTGCCACCAGCAGAGGAGGGGGTAGGCGTAGCAATCAGCCCCAGCATTTT

j_call: TRBJ1-6
v_call: TRBV6-1
d_call: -
clone_size: -
cdr3_aa: CASRSGQQGSYNSPLHF
cdr3_nt: TGTGCCAGCAGATCCGGGCAACAGGGTTCCTATAATTCACCCCTCCACTTT

j_call: TRBJ2-5
v_call: TRBV19
d_call: -
clone_size: -
cdr3_aa: CASSRAYQETQYF
cdr3_nt: TGTGCCAGTAGTAGGGCTTACCAAGAGACCCAGTACTTC

j_call: TRBJ1-1
v_call: TRBV7-6
d_call: -
clone_size: -
cdr3_aa: CASSFLVNTEAFF
cdr3_nt: TGTGCCAGCAGCTTTTTGGTGAACACTGAAGCTTTCTTT